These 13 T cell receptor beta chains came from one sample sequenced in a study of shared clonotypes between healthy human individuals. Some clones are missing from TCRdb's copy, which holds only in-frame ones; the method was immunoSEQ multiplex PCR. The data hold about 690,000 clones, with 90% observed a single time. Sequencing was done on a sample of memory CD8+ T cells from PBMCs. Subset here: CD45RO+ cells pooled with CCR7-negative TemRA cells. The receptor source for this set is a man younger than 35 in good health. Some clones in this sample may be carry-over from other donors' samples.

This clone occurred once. Written as DNA, the CDR3 is TGTGCCAGCAGTTTCAGGGCCCACTCTGGAAAACTGTTTTTT. Translated, it gives CASSFRAHSGKLFF. V is TRBV6-6 and J is TRBJ1-4; a weak D match, TRBD1 (5 bases). CDR3 size: 14 residues. The germline CDR1 and CDR2 sequences are MNHNY and SVGAGI (reference sequence). The V end was cut by 4 bases, the J end by 10 bases, with 16 bases between.

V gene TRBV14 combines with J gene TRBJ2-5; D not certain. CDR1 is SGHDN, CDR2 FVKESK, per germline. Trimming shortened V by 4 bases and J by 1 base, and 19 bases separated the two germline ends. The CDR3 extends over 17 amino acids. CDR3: CASSRYPIEQPQETQYF. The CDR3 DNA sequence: TGTGCCAGCAGCCGATACCCTATCGAACAGCCCCAAGAGACCCAGTACTTC.

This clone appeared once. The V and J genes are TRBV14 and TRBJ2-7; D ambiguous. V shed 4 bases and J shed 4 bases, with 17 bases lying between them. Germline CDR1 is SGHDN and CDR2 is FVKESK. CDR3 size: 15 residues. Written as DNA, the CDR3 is TGTGCCAGCAGCCGCCGGACGGCCAACCCGTACGAGCAGTACTTC. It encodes CASSRRTANPYEQYF.

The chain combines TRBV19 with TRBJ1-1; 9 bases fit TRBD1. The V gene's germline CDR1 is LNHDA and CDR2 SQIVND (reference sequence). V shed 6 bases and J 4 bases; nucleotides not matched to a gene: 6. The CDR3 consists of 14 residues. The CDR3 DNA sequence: TGTGCCAGTAGGGACAGGGGTGGAGGCACTGAAGCTTTCTTT. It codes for CASRDRGGGTEAFF. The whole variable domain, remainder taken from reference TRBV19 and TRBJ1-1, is DGGITQSPKYLFRKEGQNVTLSCEQNLNHDAMYWYRQDPGQGLRLIYYSQIVNDFQKGDIAEGYSVSREKKESFPLTVTSAQKNPTAFYLCASRDRGGGTEAFFGQGTRLTVV.

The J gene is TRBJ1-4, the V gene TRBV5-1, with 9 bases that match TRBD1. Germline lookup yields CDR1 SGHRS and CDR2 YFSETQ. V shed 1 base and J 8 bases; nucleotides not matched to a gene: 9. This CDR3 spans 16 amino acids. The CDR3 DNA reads TGCGCCAGCAGCTTGCGGACAGGGGAGGAAAAGGAAAAACTGTTTTTT. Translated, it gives CASSLRTGEEKEKLFF.

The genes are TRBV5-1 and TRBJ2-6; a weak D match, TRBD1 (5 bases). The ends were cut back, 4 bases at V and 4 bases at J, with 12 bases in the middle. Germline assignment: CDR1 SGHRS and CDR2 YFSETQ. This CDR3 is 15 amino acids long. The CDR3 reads CASSPGRVGANVLTF. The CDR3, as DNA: TGCGCCAGCAGCCCGGGCAGGGTAGGGGCCAACGTCCTGACTTTC.

This chain's CDR3 is CASSPEFSGGSYNEQFF. The CDR3 DNA is TGTGCCAGCAGCCCAGAATTTAGCGGTGGGTCCTACAATGAGCAGTTCTTC. V is TRBV7-9 and J is TRBJ2-1, with D tentatively TRBD2 (6 bases). V lost 5 bases to trimming and J lost 1 base, with 18 bases between them. This CDR3 is built from 17 residues. Germline CDR1 reads SEHNR; CDR2 reads FQNEAQ (reference sequence).

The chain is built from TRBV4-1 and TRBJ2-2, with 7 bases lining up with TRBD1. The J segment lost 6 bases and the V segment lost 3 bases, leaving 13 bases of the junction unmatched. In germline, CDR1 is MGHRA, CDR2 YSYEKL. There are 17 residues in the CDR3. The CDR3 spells CASSQRVQGVWAGELFF. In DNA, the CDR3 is TGCGCCAGCAGCCAGCGCGTCCAGGGGGTTTGGGCCGGGGAGCTGTTTTTT.

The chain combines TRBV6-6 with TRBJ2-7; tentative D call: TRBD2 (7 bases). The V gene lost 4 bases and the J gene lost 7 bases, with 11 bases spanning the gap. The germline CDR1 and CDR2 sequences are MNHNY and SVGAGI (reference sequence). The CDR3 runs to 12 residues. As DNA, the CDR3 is TGTGCCAGCAGTTGGGGGGGGCGGGAGCAGTACTTC. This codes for CASSWGGREQYF.

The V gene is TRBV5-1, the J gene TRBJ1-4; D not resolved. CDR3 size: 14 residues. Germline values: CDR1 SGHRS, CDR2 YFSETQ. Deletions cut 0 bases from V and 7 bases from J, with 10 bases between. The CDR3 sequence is CASSLVGIGEKLFF. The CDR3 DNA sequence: TGCGCCAGCAGCTTGGTGGGGATCGGTGAAAAACTGTTTTTT.

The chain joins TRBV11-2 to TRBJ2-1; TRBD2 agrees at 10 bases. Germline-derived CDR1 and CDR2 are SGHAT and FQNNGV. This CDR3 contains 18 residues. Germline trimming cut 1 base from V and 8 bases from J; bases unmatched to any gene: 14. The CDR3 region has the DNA TGTGCCAGCAGCTTAGTTGTACTAGCGGGACTTCTCGCGGATGAGCAGTTCTTC. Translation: CASSLVVLAGLLADEQFF.

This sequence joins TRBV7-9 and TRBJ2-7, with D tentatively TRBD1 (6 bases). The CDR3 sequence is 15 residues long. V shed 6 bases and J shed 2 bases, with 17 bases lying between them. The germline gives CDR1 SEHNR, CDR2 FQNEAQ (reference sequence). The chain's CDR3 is CASSEELAGAYEQYF. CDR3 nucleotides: TGTGCCAGCAGTGAAGAGTTGGCAGGGGCCTACGAGCAGTACTTC.

CDR3 in amino acids: CASSFPLGPTYEQYF. The CDR3 DNA reads TGTGCCAGCAGCTTTCCTTTGGGCCCCACCTACGAGCAGTACTTC. The chain links TRBV7-2 to TRBJ2-7; D remains unclear. Deletions cut 3 bases from V and 2 bases from J, with 14 bases between. CDR1 SGHTA and CDR2 FQGNSA come from the germline V gene. The CDR3 covers 15 residues.